These T cell receptor beta chains were read from a single sample in a study of shared clonotypes between healthy human individuals. Only in-frame clones appear in the TCRdb table, and some are missing; sequencing was by immunoSEQ multiplex PCR. Counted here are about 490,000 clones, 76% occurring once; the ten biggest clones make up approximately 13%. Sequencing was done on a sample of PBMCs. All receptors come from a woman between 35 and 50 years old in good health. Some clones in this sample may be carry-over from other donors' samples. The CDR3 runs from the conserved cysteine through the conserved F or W. D genes are given only for firm matches. The size of a clone is reported for some rows only, either as once, few or many, or as a class for expanded clones.

cdr3_nt	cdr3_aa	j_call	v_call	cdr3_length	d_call	clone_size
TGCGCCAGCAGCTCTGGTGGTTACGAGCAGTACTTC	CASSSGGYEQYF	TRBJ2-7	TRBV5-1	12	NA	NA
TGCGCCAGCAGCTCTTTATCAAGGGGACCCGACGAGCAGTACTTC	CASSSLSRGPDEQYF	TRBJ2-7	TRBV5-1	15	NA	NA
TGTGCCAGCAGCTTACAACGAACCATGAACACTGAAGCTTTCTTT	CASSLQRTMNTEAFF	TRBJ1-1	TRBV28	15	NA	few
TGCGCCAGCAGCTTAATGGAGCAAGATACGCAGTATTTT	CASSLMEQDTQYF	TRBJ2-3	TRBV5-1	13	NA	NA
TGTGCCAGCAGCTTGGGTAGCGGGACAGATACGCAGTATTTT	CASSLGSGTDTQYF	TRBJ2-3	TRBV7-3	14	TRBD2	NA
TGTGCCAGCAGCGGGGGACAGGGGGTCGGCTACACCTTC	CASSGGQGVGYTF	TRBJ1-2	TRBV2	13	TRBD1	few
TGTGCCAGCAGTGACCGACGGGAAACTCGTTACGAGCAGTACTTC	CASSDRRETRYEQYF	TRBJ2-7	TRBV2	15	NA	NA
TGTGCCAGCGGGAGCCTGTTGTATACGCAGTATTTT	CASGSLLYTQYF	TRBJ2-3	TRBV28	12	NA	NA
TGTGCCAGCAGTGAATATAGCGGGAGATTGAGTACCGGGGAGCTGTTTTTT	CASSEYSGRLSTGELFF	TRBJ2-2	TRBV6-1	17	TRBD2	NA
TGTGCCAGCAGCCCCAGGACTAGCGGGATATTGGCAGATACGCAGTATTTT	CASSPRTSGILADTQYF	TRBJ2-3	TRBV7-8	17	TRBD2	NA
TGTGCCAGTCATAAAACCGGGACAGGGGTTTTGAATGAGCAGTTCTTC	CASHKTGTGVLNEQFF	TRBJ2-1	TRBV11-2	16	TRBD1	NA
TGTGCCAGCAGCTCTCGGGCCTTAGGGGGCTATGGCTACACCTTC	CASSSRALGGYGYTF	TRBJ1-2	TRBV7-2	15	NA	NA
TGTGCCAGCGGCCTAGCGGGACTTTACAATGAGCAGTTCTTC	CASGLAGLYNEQFF	TRBJ2-1	TRBV6-1	14	TRBD2	few
TGTGCCAGCAGTCCGGGACATCGGGACACTGAAGCTTTCTTT	CASSPGHRDTEAFF	TRBJ1-1	TRBV6-5	14	NA	few
TGCAGCGTTGCGACTAGCGGGAGCGACGAGCAGTACTTC	CSVATSGSDEQYF	TRBJ2-7	TRBV29-1	13	TRBD2	NA
TGTGCCAGCACTGAAAGGGGTTCAGCTTTCTTT	CASTERGSAFF	TRBJ1-1	TRBV2	11	NA	once
TGTGCCAGCAGTGATGAGGGTTTTGGCTACACCTTC	CASSDEGFGYTF	TRBJ1-2	TRBV2	12	NA	once
TGTGCCAGCAGTGATAGCGGGAGAGCCAAAAACATTCAGTACTTC	CASSDSGRAKNIQYF	TRBJ2-4	TRBV25-1	15	TRBD2	NA
TGTGCCTGGAGTGTGGAGGGCTCCACTGAAGCTTTCTTT	CAWSVEGSTEAFF	TRBJ1-1	TRBV30	13	NA	NA
TGCAGCGCCCTGGACAGGGGGCTCCACGAGCAGTACTTC	CSALDRGLHEQYF	TRBJ2-7	TRBV29-1	13	TRBD1	NA
TGTGCCAGCAGCATGGGACCGGGGGGCTACGAGCAGTACTTC	CASSMGPGGYEQYF	TRBJ2-7	TRBV7-3	14	TRBD2	NA
TGTGCCAGCAGTCCACACCAAACCCCGAATACGCAGTATTTT	CASSPHQTPNTQYF	TRBJ2-3	TRBV28	14	NA	NA
TGTGCCTGGAGTGGGACGGTAACGCGTATCCAGTACTTC	CAWSGTVTRIQYF	TRBJ2-5	TRBV30	13	NA	NA
TGTGCCAGCAGCTTGGAACGCGGGAGCGCAGATACGCAGTATTTT	CASSLERGSADTQYF	TRBJ2-3	TRBV5-4	15	TRBD2	NA
TGTGCCACCAGCAGAGATCTACGGGGAGGCTACGAGCAGTACTTC	CATSRDLRGGYEQYF	TRBJ2-7	TRBV15	15	NA	NA
TGTGCCAGCAGTCCCCGGGGAGCGTCCGTTAGCACAGATACGCAGTATTTT	CASSPRGASVSTDTQYF	TRBJ2-3	TRBV27	17	NA	NA
TGTGCCAGTAGTAGGGGACAGGGGTTCTACGAGCAGTACTTC	CASSRGQGFYEQYF	TRBJ2-7	TRBV19	14	TRBD1	NA
TGTGCCAGCAGCGCGCGACAGAGTCGCTATGGCTACACCTTC	CASSARQSRYGYTF	TRBJ1-2	TRBV9	14	NA	NA
TGCGCCAGCAGCTTTGACGAGCGGGAGGCCCTTTACACCGGGGAGCTGTTTTTT	CASSFDEREALYTGELFF	TRBJ2-2	TRBV5-1	18	TRBD2	NA
TGTGCCAGCAGTGATTCCAGGACACATAACACTGAAGCTTTCTTT	CASSDSRTHNTEAFF	TRBJ1-1	TRBV2	15	NA	NA
TGTGCCAGCAGCCTCGGGACAAGTCCCTGGGAGCAGTACTTC	CASSLGTSPWEQYF	TRBJ2-7	TRBV5-5	14	NA	NA
TGTGCCAGTACCACCAGGGGTCACCAGCCCCAGCATTTT	CASTTRGHQPQHF	TRBJ1-5	TRBV19	13	NA	few
TGCGCCAGCAGCTTACAGGGGGCTTATACTGAAGCTTTCTTT	CASSLQGAYTEAFF	TRBJ1-1	TRBV5-1	14	TRBD1	NA
TGTGCCAGCAGTGAAGGGACAGGGGGCTACGAGCAGTACTTC	CASSEGTGGYEQYF	TRBJ2-7	TRBV6-1	14	TRBD1	once
TGTGCCATCAGTGAGACGGGACAGGGTTCGTTGGGCGAGCAGTACTTC	CAISETGQGSLGEQYF	TRBJ2-7	TRBV10-3	16	TRBD1	NA
TGTGCCAGCAGTAAAACCTCCGGGGTTGGGGGCTACACCTTC	CASSKTSGVGGYTF	TRBJ1-2	TRBV28	14	NA	few
TGCAGTGCGAAGAGCTACAATGAGCAGTTCTTC	CSAKSYNEQFF	TRBJ2-1	TRBV20-1	11	NA	NA
TGTGCCAGCAGCCCAGGGGGAGTCACTAATGAAAAACTGTTTTTT	CASSPGGVTNEKLFF	TRBJ1-4	TRBV13	15	TRBD1	NA
TGTGCCCGTGGGGAGATGAACACTGAAGCTTTCTTT	CARGEMNTEAFF	TRBJ1-1	TRBV30	12	NA	few
TGTGCCAGCACCCTCATCTGGGACTTCTACGAGCAGTACTTC	CASTLIWDFYEQYF	TRBJ2-7	TRBV12-1	14	NA	NA
TGTGCCAGCAGTGAAGCGGGGGGGGCAACTAATGAAAAACTGTTTTTT	CASSEAGGATNEKLFF	TRBJ1-4	TRBV6-1	16	NA	once
TGTGCCAGCAGCCAACTAGCGGAGCCCTACGAGCAGTACTTC	CASSQLAEPYEQYF	TRBJ2-7	TRBV27	14	TRBD2	NA
TGTGCCAGCAGTCTACGGGGACAGTTCACCGATACGCAGTATTTT	CASSLRGQFTDTQYF	TRBJ2-3	TRBV7-2	15	TRBD1	NA
TGTGCCAGCAGTCGGACAGGGCCGGGCACCGGGGAGCTGTTTTTT	CASSRTGPGTGELFF	TRBJ2-2	TRBV6-1	15	TRBD1	NA
TGTGCCTGGAGTGTCCACAGAAACTCCTACGAGCAGTACTTC	CAWSVHRNSYEQYF	TRBJ2-7	TRBV30	14	NA	few
TGCGCCAGCAGCCAAGATGTTACGGGGGCGAGCGAAAAACTGTTTTTT	CASSQDVTGASEKLFF	TRBJ1-4	TRBV4-1	16	NA	NA
TGTGCCAGCAGCGTAGGGCTAGCGGGAGCATACGAGCAGTACTTC	CASSVGLAGAYEQYF	TRBJ2-7	TRBV9	15	TRBD2	many
TGTGCCAGCACCCTGAGGGGACAGGGCACTGAAGCTTTCTTT	CASTLRGQGTEAFF	TRBJ1-1	TRBV27	14	TRBD1	NA
TGTGCCAGTAGTATTTTACAGGGGGCGAGGGGCTACACCTTC	CASSILQGARGYTF	TRBJ1-2	TRBV19	14	TRBD1	NA
TGTGCCAGCAGTGAAGCGGGACAGGCCTCCTTCTATGGCTACACCTTC	CASSEAGQASFYGYTF	TRBJ1-2	TRBV6-1	16	TRBD1	many
TGTGCCAGCAGCTGGACTAGCGGACATGCTAGCACAGATACGCAGTATTTT	CASSWTSGHASTDTQYF	TRBJ2-3	TRBV5-6	17	TRBD2	many
TGTGCCAGCAGTTTGTCGGGACAGTTCAACGAGCAGTACTTC	CASSLSGQFNEQYF	TRBJ2-7	TRBV27	14	TRBD1	NA
TGTGCCAGCAGACCCGAGACGGGATACTCCTACGAGCAGTACTTC	CASRPETGYSYEQYF	TRBJ2-7	TRBV4-2	15	NA	NA
TGTGCCAGCAGCTTATGGGGCTTGGAGCAGTACTTC	CASSLWGLEQYF	TRBJ2-7	TRBV7-8	12	NA	once
TGTGCCAGCAGTGAATTTCGGGGGCTCGGCAATGAGCAGTTCTTC	CASSEFRGLGNEQFF	TRBJ2-1	TRBV25-1	15	NA	many
TGTGCCAGCAGCCCGTTCAGGGGCAGCAACTATGGCTACACCTTC	CASSPFRGSNYGYTF	TRBJ1-2	TRBV5-4	15	NA	few